This TCR beta chain was captured in a study of PD-L1 blockade in urothelial cancer. Study-wide context: Blood yielded a median of approximately 130,000 T cells per sample. Study-wide findings and caveats: A below-median TCR clonality in blood before treatment predicted better survival.

Trimming stripped 4 bases from V and 4 bases from J, with 6 bases between. In germline, CDR1 is SNHLY, CDR2 FYNNEI. CDR3 length: 12 amino acids. Only in-frame clones appear in the TCRdb table, and some are missing; sequencing was by immunoSEQ multiplex PCR. The sample yields fewer than 45,000 clones, about 88% seen once. The time point denotes: pretreatment peripheral blood. Regarding this clone: The antigen is undetermined.

V gene TRBV2 combines with J gene TRBJ2-3; D not certain. This receptor was taken from a donor at least 40 years old with urothelial cancer. The sample in question was PBMCs, obtained around atezolizumab (anti-PD-L1) treatment. In nucleotides, the CDR3 is TGTGCCAGCAGTGCAGTGGCAGATACGCAGTATTTT. Translated: CASSAVADTQYF.